This TCR beta chain emerged from a study of cytomegalovirus exposure and HLA in healthy donors. Germline V gene sequence: CDR1 SGHTA, CDR2 FQGNSA. Trimming removed 6 bases from V and 3 bases from J; junction bases left unmatched: 6. This CDR3 spans 15 amino acids. Concerning this clone: Its antigen is unknown.

The PCR had 60 Vbeta and 13 Jbeta primers. Measured with immunoSEQ multiplex PCR; TCRdb has only the in-frame clones, and not every one. The repertoire holds approximately 200,000 clones, with 84% as singletons. Notes on the study in general: One later analysis reportedly identified an Asian-associated ancestry cluster that showed fewer N-insertions than the roughly 600-donor mean. For TCR beta chains, V- and J-gene trimming was later linked to a missense DCLRE1C variant. Across donors, most TCRs were seen rarely, yet some public ones were widespread. In a later analysis, TCR association rates varied by HLA locus: DRB1 most, HLA-C fewest.

The sequenced sample consisted of PBMCs. The chain has TRBV7-2 and TRBJ2-1; 9 positions agree with TRBD1. This clonotype was sampled from a boy aged 5 to 17 in good health and CMV-seronegative. For the CDR3, the DNA is TGTGCCAGCAGTTTCGACAGGGGGAACTACAATGAGCAGTTCTTC. It yields the protein CASSFDRGNYNEQFF.